What follows is one T cell receptor (beta chain) and its context. Libraries were prepared by immunoSEQ multiplex PCR; TCRdb keeps only in-frame clonotypes and omits some of them. In the table there are some 83,000 clones, approximately 75% of which are singletons. The CDR3 is 14 residues long. Germline CDR1 and CDR2: SNHLY and FYNNEI. Between the trimmed V and J ends, which lost 6 bases and 3 bases, there was a span of 15 bases. The sample belongs to a study of blood T cell repertoires in COVID-19. Whole-study context: PBMCs, B-cell-depleted T cells, or T cells were the source of the cDNA or gDNA that made up the material.

The chain carries TRBV2 and TRBJ2-7; possible D gene TRBD1, 5 bases. The source material was peripheral blood. The sequence came from an elderly woman with acute or convalescent COVID-19. The CDR3 bases are TGTGCCAGCAGCCCCATGGACACTAACTACGAGCAGTACTTC. Encoded protein: CASSPMDTNYEQYF.